Shown below are 22 T cell receptor beta chains from a single sample sequenced in a study of T cell responses to AZD1222 COVID-19 vaccine (dated by TCRdb to about 2021). In the paper's terms, the time point label means: baseline before first vaccination. Libraries were built with the immunoSEQ multiplex PCR assay. TCRdb's version of the immuneACCESS table is confined to in-frame rearrangements and falls short of the full clone set. An unresolved V gene accounts for under half of the shortfall where checked; the remainder is of unknown origin. The sample yields about 74,000 clones; 86% were counted once. In total, the top ten clones hold over 2% of the sample. The material was peripheral blood, obtained on day 0 of AZD1222 vaccination. Receptors originate from an adult in good health.

The V call is TRBV6-5, the J call TRBJ1-2; 7 bases map to TRBD1. CDR1 is MNHEY, CDR2 SVGAGI, per germline. Losses at the gene ends were 0 bases for V and 8 bases for J; bases not matched to a gene: 12. CDR3 length: 16 residues. The CDR3 DNA is TGTGCCAGCAGTTACTCTTCTAGGGGACAGTTGGAAGGCTACACCTTC. As protein: CASSYSSRGQLEGYTF.

The chain has TRBV30 and TRBJ2-3; 12 nucleotides line up with TRBD2. CDR3 size: 17 residues. CDR1 is GTSNPN and CDR2 is SVGIG in the germline V gene (reference sequence). After removal of 5 bases from V and 4 bases from J, the junction contained 13 bases not matched to a gene. The CDR3 region is CAWGQRRTSGEADTQYF. CDR3 in DNA: TGTGCCTGGGGACAGCGAAGGACTAGCGGGGAAGCAGATACGCAGTATTTT. The full variable domain, with the rest looked up from reference TRBV30 and TRBJ2-3, is SQTIHQWPATLVQPVGSPLSLECTVEGTSNPNLYWYRQAAGRGLQLLFYSVGIGQISSEVPQNLSASRPQDRQFILSSKKLLLSDSGFYLCAWGQRRTSGEADTQYFGPGTRLTVL.

V usage is TRBV10-3 and J usage is TRBJ1-6, with 7 bases identical to TRBD1. The CDR3 has 16 amino acids. Losses at the gene ends were 0 bases for V and 10 bases for J; bases not matched to a gene: 9. Germline loops: CDR1 ENHRY, CDR2 SYGVKD. CDR3 bases: TGTGCCATCAGTGAGTCTGCGACAGGGAGTCGGTCACCCCTCCACTTT. This sequence encodes CAISESATGSRSPLHF.

The chain carries TRBV7-3 and TRBJ2-2, with 9 nucleotides matching TRBD2. Trimming cost V 5 bases and J 3 bases; bases outside gene matches: 4. The CDR3 runs to 15 residues. CDR1 is SGHTA, CDR2 FQGTGA, per germline. The CDR3 region is CASSAGLADTGELFF. For the CDR3, the DNA is TGTGCCAGCAGCGCGGGACTAGCCGACACCGGGGAGCTGTTTTTT. Variable domain in full (rest from reference TRBV7-3 and TRBJ2-2): GAGVSQTPSNKVTEKGKYVELRCDPISGHTALYWYRQSLGQGPEFLIYFQGTGAADDSGLPNDRFFAVRPEGSVSTLKIQRTERGDSAVYLCASSAGLADTGELFFGEGSRLTVL.

This chain joins TRBV20-1 and TRBJ1-5; perhaps TRBD1 as D (5 bases). CDR1 and CDR2 (germline): DFQATT, SNEGSKA (reference sequence). There are 14 residues in the CDR3. V lost 3 bases, J lost 7 bases, and 16 bases lay in between. The CDR3 DNA reads TGCAGTGCTAGTCCCGGGGGGAGTGGACAGCCCCAGCATTTT. Translating gives CSASPGGSGQPQHF.

The rearrangement links TRBV4-1 to TRBJ1-6; no clear D gene. Per germline, CDR1 MGHRA and CDR2 YSYEKL. The CDR3 loop spans 13 amino acids. Trimming pared 0 bases from V and 6 bases from J, leaving 3 bases between. The CDR3 region is CASSQEVNSPLHF. CDR3 bases: TGCGCCAGCAGCCAAGAAGTTAATTCACCCCTCCACTTT.

This chain joins TRBV14 and TRBJ2-1, with 12 bases matching TRBD2. The V gene's germline CDR1 is SGHDN and CDR2 FVKESK. The CDR3 spans 16 residues. V was pared by 1 base and J by 7 bases, with 5 bases of the junction left unmatched. In nucleotides, the CDR3 is TGTGCCAGCAGCCAAGTCGGACTAGCGGGGCGGAATGAGCAGTTCTTC. Its protein product is CASSQVGLAGRNEQFF.

The chain couples TRBV5-4 to TRBJ1-2; the D gene is possibly TRBD1 (5 bases). The CDR3 loop spans 17 amino acids. Looked up from germline, CDR1 is SGHNT and CDR2 is YYREEE (reference sequence). V lost 5 bases and J 4 bases, leaving 24 bases between the germline ends. The CDR3 DNA follows: TGTGCCAGCAGAACCTGGGGGTCACGACGAGGGGCCTATGGCTACACCTTC. As protein: CASRTWGSRRGAYGYTF.

This clone showed up just once. The chain has TRBV6-5 and TRBJ1-2; D ambiguous. Germline assignment: CDR1 MNHEY and CDR2 SVGAGI. The CDR3 totals 15 residues. Trimming left V 2 bases short and J 2 bases short, with 12 bases between. CDR3 sequence: CASSYEPLGNYGYTF. The CDR3 bases are TGTGCCAGCAGTTACGAGCCCCTGGGGAACTATGGCTACACCTTC.

The V gene is TRBV7-3, the J gene TRBJ2-1, with 8 bases identical to TRBD2. The CDR3 is 14 amino acids. The germline CDR1 and CDR2 sequences are SGHTA and FQGTGA. Germline trimming cut 3 bases from V and 3 bases from J; bases unmatched to any gene: 1. The CDR3 protein is CASSFTSGYNEQFF. The DNA for the CDR3 is TGTGCCAGCAGCTTCACTAGCGGCTACAATGAGCAGTTCTTC.

The genes are TRBV11-3 and TRBJ1-1, with unresolved D. This CDR3 is built from 13 residues. Trimming removed 1 base at V and 4 bases at J, with 7 bases between. The V gene's germline CDR1 is SGHNT and CDR2 YENEEA. CDR3 coding DNA: TGTGCCAGCAGCTTAGGCCCCGGCACTGAAGCTTTCTTT. Its translation: CASSLGPGTEAFF.

V usage is TRBV6-5 and J usage is TRBJ1-5, with D perhaps matching TRBD1 (5 bases). The CDR3 has 14 amino acids. CDR1 and CDR2 from the germline V gene are MNHEY and SVGAGI. Trimming pared 8 bases from V and 2 bases from J, leaving 13 bases between. CDR3 loop: CASGALGGNQPQHF. DNA for the CDR3: TGTGCCAGCGGGGCCCTTGGCGGCAATCAGCCCCAGCATTTT.

This rearrangement joins TRBV12-3 or TRBV12-4 to TRBJ2-1; 10 bases line up with TRBD1. The CDR3 runs to 12 residues. V lost 5 bases to trimming and J lost 13 bases; unmatched junction nucleotides: 5. The CDR3 nucleotides are TGTGCCAGCAGTATGGACAGGGGGTATCAGTTCTTC. Its translation is CASSMDRGYQFF.

The chain links TRBV6-4 to TRBJ1-4, with TRBD1 identical over 7 bases. From germline, CDR1 is MRHNA and CDR2 SNTAGT. The CDR3 is 14 residues long. V shed 9 bases and J 7 bases; nucleotides not matched to a gene: 11. CDR3 in amino acids: CARTTGEVSEKLFF. CDR3 DNA sequence: TGTGCCAGGACTACAGGGGAGGTAAGTGAAAAACTGTTTTTT.

The V and J genes are TRBV2 and TRBJ1-2; D is possibly TRBD1 (5 bases). Germline V gene sequence: CDR1 SNHLY, CDR2 FYNNEI. The ends were cut back, 11 bases at V and 6 bases at J, with 28 bases in the middle. The CDR3 covers 16 residues. This CDR3 reads CARTPEFRDLHHGYTF. CDR3 nucleotides: TGTGCCCGGACCCCCGAGTTCAGGGACCTTCATCATGGCTACACCTTC. The whole variable domain, remainder taken from reference TRBV2 and TRBJ1-2, is EPEVTQTPSHQVTQMGQEVILRCVPISNHLYFYWYRQILGQKVEFLVSFYNNEISEKSEIFDDQFSVERPDGSNFTLKIRSTKLEDSAMYFCARTPEFRDLHHGYTFGSGTRLTVV.

The chain employs TRBV6-5 and TRBJ1-5, with a weak D call TRBD1 (5 bases). V was cut by 6 bases and J by 4 bases, with 16 bases left in between. Germline V gives CDR1 MNHEY, CDR2 SVGAGI. This CDR3 has 15 residues. As DNA, the CDR3 is TGTGCCAGCAGCGCCCGAGCAGGGCTAAATCAGCCCCAGCATTTT. This gives the protein CASSARAGLNQPQHF.

The rearrangement links TRBV15 to TRBJ1-2; D remains ambiguous. Trimming left V 3 bases short and J 5 bases short, with 13 bases between. The CDR3 length is 14 residues. Germline loops: CDR1 LNHNV, CDR2 YYDKDF (reference sequence). The CDR3 region has the DNA TGTGCCACCAGCAGTGATTATAGAGGATATGGCTACACCTTC. This encodes CATSSDYRGYGYTF.

The V and J genes are TRBV5-6 and TRBJ1-2, with 8 nucleotides matching TRBD1. The germline CDR1 and CDR2 sequences are SGHDT and YYEEEE. The CDR3 covers 15 residues. The trim removed 2 bases at V and 2 bases at J, leaving 5 bases unmatched. In DNA, the CDR3 is TGTGCCAGCAGCTTTTGGACAGGGTCAAACTATGGCTACACCTTC. Translated, it gives CASSFWTGSNYGYTF.

The chain couples TRBV15 to TRBJ1-1; D gene unclear. Germline loops: CDR1 LNHNV, CDR2 YYDKDF (reference sequence). V was pared by 0 bases and J by 3 bases, with 11 bases between. This CDR3 is built from 15 residues. CDR3 loop: CATSRDLGTDTEAFF. The CDR3, as DNA: TGTGCCACCAGCAGAGATCTGGGCACCGACACTGAAGCTTTCTTT.

CDR3: CASGSETQYF. CDR3 nucleotides: TGTGCCAGCGGTTCAGAGACCCAGTACTTC. V gene TRBV5-6 combines with J gene TRBJ2-5; D gene ambiguous. V was cut by 7 bases and J by 4 bases, with 5 bases left in between. This CDR3 contains 10 residues. CDR1 is SGHDT and CDR2 is YYEEEE in the germline V gene.

The V and J genes are TRBV19 and TRBJ1-1, with D perhaps TRBD1 (5 bases). Germline V gene sequence: CDR1 LNHDA, CDR2 SQIVND (reference sequence). The CDR3 is made up of 11 amino acids. V was shortened by 8 bases and J by 11 bases, with 15 bases between the two germline ends. The CDR3 DNA reads TGTGCCAGTGGGACGGGAGGAACGGCTTTCTTT. Translated, it gives CASGTGGTAFF. The full variable domain, completed using reference TRBV19 and TRBJ1-1, is DGGITQSPKYLFRKEGQNVTLSCEQNLNHDAMYWYRQDPGQGLRLIYYSQIVNDFQKGDIAEGYSVSREKKESFPLTVTSAQKNPTAFYLCASGTGGTAFFGQGTRLTVV.

J is TRBJ2-3 and V is TRBV7-3; D might be TRBD1 or TRBD2, each matching 6 bases. This CDR3 contains 14 residues. CDR1 is SGHTA and CDR2 is FQGTGA in the germline V gene. Trimming stripped 8 bases from V and 0 bases from J, with 12 bases between. CDR3 nucleotide sequence: TGTGCCAGCGCCCCCGGGGGCAGCACAGATACGCAGTATTTT. Residues: CASAPGGSTDTQYF.